Listed here are 32 T cell receptor beta chains from one sample, sequenced in a study of CD8 T cells in Susac syndrome. Random hexamers primed reverse transcription of about 0.5 to 1 ug RNA. TCRdb re-called the immunoSEQ multiplex PCR reads with MiXCR, one entry per CDR3 protein. The table lists 40,000 to 60,000 distinct CDR3 sequences, around 93% of them singletons. The sequenced material came from CD8+ T cells from PBMCs. All receptors come from a human donor with multiple sclerosis.

The chain combines TRBV9 with TRBJ2-5, with D possibly being TRBD2 (5 bases). The CDR3 sequence is 14 residues long. V was shortened by 0 bases and J by 5 bases, with 11 bases between the two germline ends. CDR1 is SGDLS, CDR2 YYNGEE, per germline. As DNA, the CDR3 is TGTGCCAGCAGCGTAGGAGGGTGGCTGGAGACCCAGTACTTC. Amino acids: CASSVGGWLETQYF.

The rearrangement links TRBV5-4 to TRBJ2-7, with a possible D match to TRBD1 (6 bases). V dropped 5 bases and J dropped 6 bases, with 15 bases sitting between them. This CDR3 is 13 amino acids long. Germline values: CDR1 SGHNT, CDR2 YYREEE (reference sequence). The CDR3 DNA follows: TGTGCCAGCAGACTACAGGGTTCTAGCGAGCAGTACTTC. Amino acids: CASRLQGSSEQYF.

This chain joins TRBV10-3 and TRBJ2-7, with 7 bases fitting TRBD1. The germline V gene encodes CDR1 ENHRY and CDR2 SYGVKD. The CDR3 is made up of 12 amino acids. J gave up 13 bases and V 3 bases, and 9 bases lay outside the gene matches. The CDR3 region has the DNA TGTGCCATCAGTGAAGGGGGCAGGGAGATCTACTTC. This gives the protein CAISEGGREIYF.

This clonotype turned up a few times. The chain uses TRBV10-3 and TRBJ1-2; D gene ambiguous. The CDR3 length is 11 residues. The V gene lost 0 bases and the J gene lost 8 bases, with 4 bases spanning the gap. Germline V gene data show CDR1 as ENHRY and CDR2 as SYGVKD. CDR3 nucleotide sequence: TGTGCCATCAGTGAGTCGGAAGGCTACACCTTC. Its protein is CAISESEGYTF.

The chain has TRBV7-9 and TRBJ1-2, with D maybe TRBD1 (5 bases). Trimming cost V 4 bases and J 5 bases, with 14 bases left between them. The germline gives CDR1 SEHNR, CDR2 FQNEAQ (reference sequence). CDR3 size: 14 residues. The CDR3 DNA reads TGTGCCAGCAGCTCCGGGACCGCGGTTTATGGCTACACCTTC. Translation: CASSSGTAVYGYTF.

The chain uses TRBV7-9 and TRBJ1-1, with no clear D. The ends were cut back, 3 bases at V and 0 bases at J, with 5 bases in the middle. Germline CDR1 reads SEHNR; CDR2 reads FQNEAQ (reference sequence). CDR3 length: 13 amino acids. The CDR3 DNA is TGTGCCAGCAGCTTGCCGGTGAACACTGAAGCTTTCTTT. Amino acids: CASSLPVNTEAFF.

The chain employs TRBV9 and TRBJ2-6; D unclear. The CDR3 contains 15 residues. CDR1 is SGDLS, CDR2 YYNGEE, per germline. The ends were cut back, 0 bases at V and 0 bases at J, with 4 bases in the middle. The CDR3 DNA reads TGTGCCAGCAGCGTAGCGAACTCTGGGGCCAACGTCCTGACTTTC. The encoded protein is CASSVANSGANVLTF.

The rearrangement uses TRBV6-6 and TRBJ2-7; 7 nucleotides align to TRBD1. This CDR3 has 14 residues. Germline CDR1 MNHNY, CDR2 SVGAGI (reference sequence). V gave up 6 bases and J gave up 2 bases; unmatched junction bases: 7. DNA of the CDR3: TGTGCCAGCAGCGTAACAGGGGACGCCTACGAGCAGTACTTC. This gives the protein CASSVTGDAYEQYF.

J is TRBJ2-7 and V is TRBV20-1, with 10 bases matching TRBD1. Germline loops: CDR1 DFQATT, CDR2 SNEGSKA (reference sequence). The trim removed 5 bases at V and 3 bases at J, leaving 7 bases unmatched. The CDR3 consists of 14 residues. The CDR3 sequence: CSADPRDRGYEQYF. In nucleotides, the CDR3 is TGCAGTGCTGATCCTAGGGACAGGGGCTACGAGCAGTACTTC.

The gene calls are TRBV7-2 and TRBJ2-2, with 9 nucleotides matching TRBD1. With 5 bases clipped from V and 4 bases from J, the junction kept 11 bases outside the gene matches. The CDR3 runs to 17 residues. In germline, CDR1 is SGHTA, CDR2 FQGNSA. The CDR3 region is CASSHTPGQGRTGELFF. Written as DNA, the CDR3 is TGTGCCAGCAGCCACACCCCGGGACAGGGTCGCACCGGGGAGCTGTTTTTT.

The genes are TRBV7-8 and TRBJ1-6; D is perhaps TRBD1 (5 bases). V dropped 5 bases and J dropped 8 bases, with 19 bases sitting between them. The CDR3 consists of 16 residues. From germline, CDR1 is SGHVS and CDR2 FQNEAQ. This chain's CDR3 is CASSGEGHERYSPLHF. The CDR3 nucleotides are TGTGCCAGCAGCGGGGAGGGGCACGAGCGATATTCACCCCTCCACTTT.

The chain links TRBV28 to TRBJ1-1; D uncertain. The germline V and J ends were trimmed by 1 base and 0 bases, with 9 bases remaining between them. The germline CDR1 and CDR2 sequences are MDHEN and SYDVKM. The CDR3 spans 15 residues. CDR3 in amino acids: CASSLSREMNTEAFF. Here the CDR3 DNA reads TGTGCCAGCAGTTTATCACGGGAGATGAACACTGAAGCTTTCTTT.

The V and J genes are TRBV7-9 and TRBJ2-7, with D uncertain. The CDR3 extends over 12 amino acids. CDR1 is SEHNR, CDR2 FQNEAQ, per germline (reference sequence). Trimming removed 5 bases from V and 4 bases from J, with 9 bases in between. The CDR3 DNA reads TGTGCCAGCAGCCCTCACAGTTACGAGCAGTACTTC. As protein: CASSPHSYEQYF.

CDR3 nucleotides: TGTGCCAGCAGCCAAAACCTCGGGACAGTGGACGAGCAGTACTTC. It yields the protein CASSQNLGTVDEQYF. V is TRBV14 and J is TRBJ2-7, with TRBD1 matching over 7 bases. Trimming at V came to 2 bases and at J to 5 bases, leaving 9 bases not matched to a gene. In germline, CDR1 is SGHDN, CDR2 FVKESK. The CDR3 is made up of 15 amino acids.

The rearrangement links TRBV9 to TRBJ1-2; possible D gene TRBD1, 5 bases. The CDR3 contains 14 residues. In germline, CDR1 is SGDLS, CDR2 YYNGEE. Trimming pared 3 bases from V and 1 base from J, leaving 10 bases between. The DNA of the CDR3 is TGTGCCAGCAGCGGAGAGGGGCGTAACTATGGCTACACCTTC. Its translation is CASSGEGRNYGYTF.

The chain employs TRBV29-1 and TRBJ2-7; 11 bases align to TRBD1. The germline gives CDR1 SQVTM, CDR2 ANQGSEA. This CDR3 comprises 16 residues. V dropped 6 bases and J dropped 0; count of bases not matched to a gene: 10. As DNA, the CDR3 is TGCAGCGTCGGGACAGGGGGTACAGCAAGCTCCTACGAGCAGTACTTC. It yields the protein CSVGTGGTASSYEQYF.

In this sample, this clonotype turned up once. The rearrangement uses TRBV2 and TRBJ1-5, with D perhaps matching TRBD1 (5 bases). Germline V gene lookup returns CDR1 SNHLY and CDR2 FYNNEI. This CDR3 has 14 amino acids. The germline V and J ends were trimmed by 4 bases and 1 base, with 8 bases remaining between them. CDR3 region: CASSVGRSNQPQHF. As DNA, the CDR3 is TGTGCCAGCAGTGTGGGACGGAGCAATCAGCCCCAGCATTTT.

This clonotype was observed a few times. The chain is built from TRBV5-6 and TRBJ2-7; the D is unclear. The V gene lost 1 base and the J gene lost 4 bases, with 6 bases spanning the gap. Germline V gene lookup returns CDR1 SGHDT and CDR2 YYEEEE. The CDR3 totals 12 residues. In DNA form, the CDR3 reads TGTGCCAGCAGCTTGCCACCGTACGAGCAGTACTTC. Translated, it gives CASSLPPYEQYF.

V usage is TRBV28 and J usage is TRBJ2-2; D ambiguous. Trimming left V 4 bases short and J 5 bases short, with 8 bases between. The CDR3 runs to 13 residues. CDR1 and CDR2 (germline): MDHEN, SYDVKM. The CDR3, as DNA: TGTGCCAGCAGTTATCGAGGAACCGGGGAGCTGTTTTTT. Translated, it gives CASSYRGTGELFF.

Only one count was recorded for this clonotype. The rearrangement links TRBV11-2 to TRBJ2-5; D is undetermined. The CDR3 contains 15 residues. V was trimmed by 0 bases and J by 5 bases, leaving 13 bases between them. CDR1 and CDR2 (germline): SGHAT, FQNNGV. CDR3 protein: CASSLDGSPEETQYF. The CDR3 coding sequence is TGTGCCAGCAGCTTAGACGGTAGTCCTGAGGAGACCCAGTACTTC.

J is TRBJ1-5 and V is TRBV19; no firm D call. Germline lookup yields CDR1 LNHDA and CDR2 SQIVND (reference sequence). The length of the CDR3 is 14 residues. V gave up 7 bases and J gave up 7 bases, with 17 bases separating them. The CDR3 bases are TGTGCCAGTACCCTGACTCTAACGAAGCAGCCCCAGCATTTT. It is translated as CASTLTLTKQPQHF.

This sequence joins TRBV27 and TRBJ2-7, with no clear D. The CDR3 sequence is 16 residues long. V gave up 2 bases and J gave up 1 base, with 15 bases separating them. CDR1 and CDR2 (germline): MNHEY, SMNVEV (reference sequence). CDR3 sequence (DNA): TGTGCCAGCAGTTTAGGACCTGGGGATTCTTCCTACGAGCAGTACTTC. Translating it yields CASSLGPGDSSYEQYF.

The chain couples TRBV5-1 to TRBJ1-1, with D unresolved. With 0 bases removed from V and 5 bases from J, the gap between germline ends came to 11 bases. The germline gives CDR1 SGHRS, CDR2 YFSETQ. This CDR3 is built from 14 residues. In DNA, the CDR3 is TGCGCCAGCAGCTTGGCCGGGGTTAGGACTGAAGCTTTCTTT. Translating gives CASSLAGVRTEAFF.

The CDR3 reads CASASLRQSYEQYF. The CDR3 DNA is TGTGCCAGCGCCTCCCTCAGACAGTCCTACGAGCAGTACTTC. The chain combines TRBV27 with TRBJ2-7, with D perhaps TRBD1 (5 bases). The germline gives CDR1 MNHEY, CDR2 SMNVEV (reference sequence). V gave up 8 bases and J gave up 1 base, with 15 bases separating them. This CDR3 spans 14 amino acids.

This clonotype was recorded once. The chain recombines TRBV5-5 with TRBJ2-3; TRBD1 is a possible D gene (6 bases). Trimming removed 4 bases from V and 6 bases from J, with 15 bases in between. Germline CDR1 is SGHKS and CDR2 is YYEKEE (reference sequence). This CDR3 comprises 14 residues. Here the CDR3 reads CASSEETGDDTQYF. The DNA for the CDR3 is TGTGCCAGCAGCGAGGAGACAGGAGACGATACGCAGTATTTT.

This clonotype has only one observation. The chain is built from TRBV19 and TRBJ2-7; TRBD2 is a possible D gene (6 bases). The CDR3 length is 12 residues. Germline V CDR1 and CDR2: LNHDA, SQIVND (reference sequence). Trimming cost V 3 bases and J 6 bases, with 9 bases left between them. The CDR3 sequence: CASSIGDFEQYF. The CDR3 nucleotides read TGTGCCAGTAGTATTGGGGACTTCGAGCAGTACTTC.

V is TRBV28 and J is TRBJ2-7; possible D gene TRBD1, 6 bases. The CDR3 totals 13 residues. CDR1 is MDHEN, CDR2 SYDVKM, per germline. V was clipped by 9 bases and J by 1 base, with 13 bases between them. The CDR3 DNA reads as TGTGCCAGTCGGTACAGGGCTTCCTACGAGCAGTACTTC. Its translation: CASRYRASYEQYF.

The V and J genes are TRBV6-4 and TRBJ2-3; TRBD2 agrees at 9 bases. Germline CDR1 MRHNA, CDR2 SNTAGT. The CDR3 loop spans 15 amino acids. Trimming cost V 4 bases and J 1 base; bases outside gene matches: 3. CDR3 nucleotides: TGTGCCAGCAGTGTAAAGCGGGGGGGCACAGATACGCAGTATTTT. Residues: CASSVKRGGTDTQYF.

This rearrangement joins TRBV7-9 to TRBJ1-6; 7 positions match TRBD1. This CDR3 region has 15 residues. The J segment lost 9 bases and the V segment lost 5 bases, leaving 10 bases of the junction unmatched. Germline CDR1 and CDR2: SEHNR and FQNEAQ (reference sequence). This CDR3 reads CASSLTGTAGSPLHF. The CDR3 DNA sequence: TGTGCCAGCAGCCTAACCGGGACAGCTGGTTCACCCCTCCACTTT.

The chain couples TRBV6-4 to TRBJ2-3; TRBD2 matches at 8 bases. V lost 4 bases and J lost 3; bases outside the gene matches: 3. Per germline, CDR1 MRHNA and CDR2 SNTAGT. This CDR3 comprises 14 residues. For the CDR3, the DNA is TGTGCCAGCAGTGCGGGGGGGCCGACAGATACGCAGTATTTT. This gives the protein CASSAGGPTDTQYF.

The gene calls are TRBV27 and TRBJ2-7; D call uncertain. The V and J ends lost 3 bases and 3 bases respectively, with 9 bases between them. Germline CDR1 MNHEY, CDR2 SMNVEV (reference sequence). The CDR3 covers 13 residues. CDR3 sequence reads: CASSFGRHYEQYF. The CDR3 region has the DNA TGTGCCAGCAGTTTTGGGCGGCACTACGAGCAGTACTTC.

This clonotype came up once. The CDR3 DNA reads TGTGCCAGCAGTCCAAACAGCGTAACGGAGCAGTACTTC. Translation gives CASSPNSVTEQYF. The chain combines TRBV27 with TRBJ2-7; no reliable D call. Between the trimmed V and J ends, which lost 5 bases and 7 bases, there was a span of 15 bases. Germline values: CDR1 MNHEY, CDR2 SMNVEV (reference sequence). The CDR3 totals 13 residues.